This T cell receptor (beta chain) stems from a study of Graves' ophthalmopathy and Graves' hyperthyroidism. On the study more broadly: Peripheral blood (taken before any treatment) was collected at initial diagnosis. Overall study results and limits: A majority of expanded thyroid clonotypes exceeding 0.001 frequency were likewise present in blood.

Investigators amplified TCR beta CDR3 regions from RNA transcripts. First-round RT-PCR employed HTBI primers, with a second-round multiplex PCR after it. MiXCR, applied by TCRdb to the multiplex PCR reads, yields one record per CDR3 protein. The sample lists 300,000 to 350,000 distinct CDR3 sequences, roughly 17% seen once, with approximately 13% in the top ten. This clonotype was seen many times. The antigen is not known. There are 17 residues in the CDR3. Trimming stripped 0 bases from V and 0 bases from J, with 12 bases between. CDR1 MNHEY and CDR2 SVGAGI come from the germline V gene. This receptor was obtained from an adult man with Graves' ophthalmopathy. The chain couples TRBV6-5 to TRBJ1-3; D call uncertain. Sequencing used peripheral blood. Written as DNA, the CDR3 is TGTGCCAGCAGTTACTCCAGCCCCGAAGGCTCTGGAAACACCATATATTTT. This codes for CASSYSSPEGSGNTIYF.